This T cell receptor beta chain is from a study of CD4+ T cells in melanoma. This table comes from immunoSEQ multiplex PCR, and its TCRdb copy is limited to in-frame clones, with some not included. There are approximately 9,700 clones in the sample; around two thirds occur only once, and roughly 25% lies in the top ten. Germline V lookup: CDR1 SEHNR, CDR2 FQNEAQ (reference sequence). The CDR3 extends over 15 amino acids. The V gene lost 4 bases and the J gene lost 2 bases, with 12 bases spanning the gap. Study-wide results and caveats: A reported correlation linked neoantigen-specific CD4+ T cells to CD8+, macrophage and B cell function. Reportedly, melanoma neoantigen-specific CD4+ T cells showed varied differentiation states.

Regarding this clone: Its specificity is unknown.

The chain uses TRBV7-9 and TRBJ2-1; D is possibly TRBD1 or TRBD2 (5 bases each). The material sequenced was cells from a culture (not recorded whether cultured in vitro). This TCR derives from a human donor with melanoma. CDR3 protein: CASSSGTSPYNEQFF. The CDR3 bases are TGTGCCAGCAGCTCCGGGACGTCGCCCTACAATGAGCAGTTCTTC. The full variable domain, rest sourced from reference TRBV7-9 and TRBJ2-1, is DTGVSQNPRHKITKRGQNVTFRCDPISEHNRLYWYRQTLGQGPEFLTYFQNEAQLEKSRLLSDRFSAERPKGSFSTLEIQRTEQGDSAMYLCASSSGTSPYNEQFFGPGTRLTVL.